This T cell receptor (beta chain) appears in the sequencing data of a study of T cell responses to AZD1222 COVID-19 vaccine. Study observations and caveats: Donor demographics were predominantly white British with a female majority; clonal diversity may be underestimated. Two AZD1222 administrations were followed by greater Spike-specific TCR breadth and depth. Distributed over spike, vaccine-associated CD4 TCRs predominated at 160-218 and 743-854. Within unmutated variant regions lay the reported targets of nearly half of spike-specific TCRs.

Profiled with immunoSEQ multiplex PCR; TCRdb holds only in-frame clones, not every one. The repertoire holds some 110,000 clones, with 80% to 85% as singletons. About this clone itself: No antigen is known for it.

This specimen consisted of peripheral blood, obtained on day 0 of AZD1222 vaccination. This TCR derives from an adult in good health.

The CDR3 protein is CASRADRYNQPQHF. The CDR3 coding sequence is TGTGCCAGCAGAGCGGACCGCTACAATCAGCCCCAGCATTTT. The chain uses TRBV6-5 and TRBJ1-5; D remains unclear. Per the germline V gene, CDR1 is MNHEY and CDR2 is SVGAGI. The CDR3 contains 14 residues. Deletions cut 6 bases from V and 3 bases from J, with 12 bases between.